The T cell receptor (beta chain) under discussion was sequenced for a study of PD-1 blockade in classical Hodgkin lymphoma (dated by TCRdb to the early 2020s). About the full investigation: Nivolumab dosing was 3 mg/kg intravenously every 2 weeks, continuing until either disease progression or unacceptable toxicity. The study used TCR beta sequencing and CyTOF to define a peripheral blood immune signature of response to PD-1 blockade in classical Hodgkin lymphoma. Overall study outcomes, separate from this receptor: Diversity was lower in patients who began nivolumab less than 1 year after ASCT, so these patients were left out of later analyses to avoid confounding by immune reconstitution. Trial patients with a complete response had baseline diversity similar to that of newly diagnosed patients, while partial responders and progressors had significantly lower diversity. The study was limited to a single clinical trial cohort, and causes of repertoire differences, possibly disease activity or prior therapy, remained undefined. Baseline TCR diversity was reported as lower in newly diagnosed patients than in healthy donors, and lower still in relapsed/refractory patients. A significant rise by C4D1 was seen in CD4+ but not CD8+ TCR diversity (p=0.0027 vs p=0.16), with the rise being most apparent in complete responders (p=0.02).

The Qiagen DNeasy kit was used to extract genomic DNA from unsorted PBMCs and from the negatively selected CD4+ and CD8+ fractions. TCR beta CDR3 regions were subjected to amplification by immunoSEQ multiplex PCR with primers that anneal to V and J segments. Amplification bias was minimized using a synthetic immune receptor repertoire, and residual bias was removed computationally after sequencing. On the authors' methods: Custom Python scripts were used to quantify repertoire diversity as the Shannon entropy index. Unsorted, CD4+ and CD8+ repertoires were examined separately, except in combined analyses, for which CD4+ and CD8+ sequences were merged in silico. Clonal expansion was defined as at least a 2-fold frequency increase after treatment relative to C1D1, with a pseudocount of 0.5 for undetected baseline clones. Singleton clones were defined as clones with 0 or 1 copy at C1D1, and non-singleton clones were defined as clones with 2 or more copies. Clones expanded in unsorted samples were annotated as CD4+, CD8+ or unknown by matching protein sequences in sorted samples from the same patient. Diversity changes from C1D1 to C4D1 were tested in paired samples using Wilcoxon tests. Drawn from immuneACCESS, this table holds only the in-frame rearrangements with V and J called that TCRdb kept. Clones are partly lost; checked studies trace under half to an unresolved V gene and leave the rest unexplained. D and trimming were read from the DNA, whereas the V and J calls and clone size are those reported in that table. This sample comprises about 98,000 clones, around 90% of them detected only once. Of the sample, approximately 2.8% is held by the ten largest clones.

The time point label for this specimen denotes: cycle 1 day 1 (C1D1), immediately before nivolumab initiation. Every trial patient had relapsed after autologous stem cell transplantation, and cohorts A, B and C differed in prior brentuximab vedotin exposure. The trial cohort was composed of about 60 patients with relapsed/refractory classical Hodgkin lymphoma, for whom complete response, partial response or progressive disease was recorded as best overall response. Trial patients were treated with single-agent nivolumab in the multi-cohort phase II CheckMate 205 trial. Best overall response was determined by an independent review committee according to the 2007 International Working Group response criteria. Trial PBMCs were collected immediately before nivolumab initiation (C1D1) and during therapy at cycle 2 day 1 and cycle 4 day 1. Peripheral blood was collected in 8 mL Vacutainer Cell Preparation Tubes, from which PBMCs were isolated by centrifugation and then cryopreserved.

This clone was seen just once. It has no known antigen specificity. Base qualities are missing; no much larger clone stands one base away. The germline V gene specifies MDHEN as CDR1 and SYDVKM as CDR2. The CDR3 holds 16 amino acids from the cysteine to the phenylalanine. The retained sequence is limited to the CDR3, 48 bases, with the frame set at the first base. The V end loses 2 bases and the J end loses 2 bases, and a stretch of 16 bases separates them. The sample consisted of peripheral blood mononuclear cells (PBMCs), taken at baseline. The chain is encoded by TRBV28 joined to TRBJ2-7; matching of 5 bases hints at TRBD2 as the D gene. This TCR was sampled from a human donor with classical Hodgkin lymphoma. The nucleotide sequence reads as follows: TGTGCCAGCAGTTTACTCATCGCGACTAACACCTACGAGCAGTACTTC. This encodes CASSLLIATNTYEQYF.